These 6 T cell receptor beta chains share one sample of origin, sequenced in a study of cytomegalovirus exposure and HLA in healthy donors. Use of 60 Vbeta and 13 Jbeta primers characterized the PCR. Data came from immunoSEQ multiplex PCR; TCRdb stores just in-frame clones and leaves some out. The table lists 110,000 or so clones, about 64% of them singletons. The sample taken for sequencing was PBMCs. The receptor source for this set is a man aged 18-30 years in good health and CMV-seropositive.

The chain couples TRBV5-1 to TRBJ1-2; D might be TRBD1 (5 bases). CDR3 size: 15 residues. Trimming stripped 0 bases from V and 2 bases from J, with 11 bases between. Germline values: CDR1 SGHRS, CDR2 YFSETQ. CDR3 amino acids: CASSLASGGNYGYTF. CDR3 DNA: TGCGCCAGCAGCTTGGCCTCGGGGGGGAACTATGGCTACACCTTC. The complete variable domain, with remaining parts taken from reference TRBV5-1 and TRBJ1-2, reads KAGVTQTPRYLIKTRGQQVTLSCSPISGHRSVSWYQQTPGQGLQFLFEYFSETQRNKGNFPGRFSGRQFSNSRSEMNVSTLELGDSALYLCASSLASGGNYGYTFGSGTRLTVV.

The J gene is TRBJ1-3, the V gene TRBV6-1; D is perhaps TRBD1 (6 bases). Per the germline V gene, CDR1 is MNHNS and CDR2 is SASEGT. CDR3 size: 14 residues. The V end was cut by 2 bases, the J end by 2 bases, with 7 bases between. The CDR3 DNA reads as TGTGCCAGCAGTGAATGGACAGCTGGAAACACCATATATTTT. It codes for CASSEWTAGNTIYF.

This chain uses TRBV11-2 with TRBJ2-1; 7 nucleotides line up with TRBD2. Trimming removed 2 bases from V and 8 bases from J; junction bases left unmatched: 9. The CDR3 is 15 amino acids. The germline V gene encodes CDR1 SGHAT and CDR2 FQNNGV. For the CDR3, the DNA is TGTGCCAGCAGCTTAATACCGGGGAGGGTCGATGAGCAGTTCTTC. The encoded protein is CASSLIPGRVDEQFF.

The V call is TRBV7-9, the J call TRBJ1-6; D ambiguous. Deletions cut 1 base from V and 6 bases from J, with 7 bases between. This CDR3 contains 14 residues. Germline-derived CDR1 and CDR2 are SEHNR and FQNEAQ (reference sequence). The CDR3 region is CASSLDNSNSPLHF. CDR3 DNA: TGTGCCAGCAGCTTAGATAACAGTAATTCACCCCTCCACTTT.

This chain links TRBV7-9 with TRBJ2-5, with TRBD2 identical over 8 bases. Germline CDR1 and CDR2: SEHNR and FQNEAQ (reference sequence). This CDR3 is built from 16 residues. With 7 bases clipped from V and 2 bases from J, the junction kept 12 bases outside the gene matches. This chain's CDR3 is CASTTRGVAPQETQYF. The CDR3 DNA follows: TGTGCCAGCACCACGCGGGGGGTCGCTCCGCAAGAGACCCAGTACTTC.

The chain recombines TRBV4-1 with TRBJ1-4; perhaps TRBD1 as D (5 bases). V lost 1 base to trimming and J lost 0 bases, with 12 bases between them. The CDR3 extends over 17 amino acids. Germline CDR1 is MGHRA and CDR2 is YSYEKL. The CDR3 loop is CASSQVWTPSTNEKLFF. The CDR3 nucleotides read TGCGCCAGCAGCCAAGTCTGGACACCTTCAACTAATGAAAAACTGTTTTTT.